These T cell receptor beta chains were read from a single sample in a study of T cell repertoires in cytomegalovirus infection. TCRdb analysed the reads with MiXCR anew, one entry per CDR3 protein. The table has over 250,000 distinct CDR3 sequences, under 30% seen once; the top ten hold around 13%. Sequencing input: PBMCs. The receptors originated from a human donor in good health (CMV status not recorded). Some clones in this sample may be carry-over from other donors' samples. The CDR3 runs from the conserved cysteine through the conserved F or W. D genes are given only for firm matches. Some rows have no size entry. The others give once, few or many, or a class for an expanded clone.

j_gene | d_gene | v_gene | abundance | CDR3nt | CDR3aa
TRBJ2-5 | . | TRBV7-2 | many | TGTGCCAGCAGCTTGTCGGGTCGATTTGGGGAGACCCAGTACTTC | CASSLSGRFGETQYF
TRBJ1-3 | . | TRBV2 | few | TGTGCCAGCAAAGGAAGGCTTGTGGAATTGCCAGACTCTGGAAACACCATATATTTT | CASKGRLVELPDSGNTIYF
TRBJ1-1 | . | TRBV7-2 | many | TGTGCCAGCAGCGTCGTTAGTAGAACTGAAGCTTTCTTT | CASSVVSRTEAFF
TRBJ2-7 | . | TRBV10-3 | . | TGTGCCATCAGTGAGTCGAATTCCTACGAGCAGTACTTC | CAISESNSYEQYF
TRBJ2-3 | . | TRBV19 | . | TGTGCCAGTACCATCGGAGGGGTTGGAGATACGCAGTATTTT | CASTIGGVGDTQYF
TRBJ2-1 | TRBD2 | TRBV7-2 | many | TGTGCCAGCAGCTTAGTAGCGGGAGATGGAAATGAGCAGTTCTTC | CASSLVAGDGNEQFF
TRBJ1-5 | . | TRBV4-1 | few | TGCGCCAGCAGCCAAGTCGCGGGTCTCAACCGGCAGCCCCAGCATTTT | CASSQVAGLNRQPQHF
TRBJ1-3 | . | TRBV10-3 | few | TGTGCCATCAGTGAGGCAAGCCTTTCTGGAAACACCATATATTTT | CAISEASLSGNTIYF
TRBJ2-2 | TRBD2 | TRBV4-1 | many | TGCGCCAGCAGCCAAGATCCGGGACTAGCGGCCTCGGTGAGGCGCGGGGAGCTGTTTTTT | CASSQDPGLAASVRRGELFF
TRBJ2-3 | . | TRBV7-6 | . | TGTGCCAGCAGATTAGGGTCGTCGGCAGATACGCAGTATTTT | CASRLGSSADTQYF
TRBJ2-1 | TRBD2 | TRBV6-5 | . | TGTGCCAGCAGTTCGGGAGGGGGCAATGAGCAGTTCTTC | CASSSGGGNEQFF
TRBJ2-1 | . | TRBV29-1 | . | TGCAGCGTTCAAGAACAGAACAATGAGCAGTTCTTC | CSVQEQNNEQFF
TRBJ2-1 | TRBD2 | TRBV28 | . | TGTGCCAGCAGTTTTCGAGCGGGAGATGAGCAGTTCTTC | CASSFRAGDEQFF
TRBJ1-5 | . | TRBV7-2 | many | TGTGCCAGCAGCCCAGACAGTAGCAATCAGCCCCAGCATTTT | CASSPDSSNQPQHF
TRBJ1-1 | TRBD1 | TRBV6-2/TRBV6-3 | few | TGTGCCAGCAGAAAGACAGGGGAGGGCACTGAAGCTTTCTTT | CASRKTGEGTEAFF
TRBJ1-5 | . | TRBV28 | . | TGTGCCAGCAGGATAGCGGATCAGCCCCAGCATTTT | CASRIADQPQHF
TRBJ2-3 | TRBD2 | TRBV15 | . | TGTGCCACCAGCAGTAGCGGGGGGGCCGAAGATACGCAGTATTTT | CATSSSGGAEDTQYF